Shown below are 7 T cell receptor beta chains from a single sample sequenced in a study of long-term antiretroviral therapy in people with HIV. Survey level was the resolution at which the v3.0 immunoSEQ assay ran. Using immunoSEQ multiplex PCR, the repertoire was profiled, and TCRdb retains in-frame clones only, with some absent. In the table there are some 31,000 clones, around 72% of which are singletons. The sequencing used unsorted PBMCs, collected 3.1 years after starting antiretroviral therapy. The receptors derive from a woman aged 45-60 years with HIV.

This rearrangement joins TRBV19 to TRBJ2-2; no clear D. The CDR3 loop spans 16 amino acids. CDR1 and CDR2 from the germline V gene are LNHDA and SQIVND (reference sequence). Trimming stripped 0 bases from V and 1 base from J, with 9 bases between. For the CDR3, the DNA is TGTGCCAGTAGTATAGATCGTGGGTGGAACACCGGGGAGCTGTTTTTT. Its protein is CASSIDRGWNTGELFF.

The chain uses TRBV7-2 and TRBJ2-7, with 10 positions matching TRBD2. The CDR3 has 16 amino acids. The germline CDR1 and CDR2 sequences are SGHTA and FQGNSA. Trimming removed 1 base from V and 1 base from J; junction bases left unmatched: 4. As DNA, the CDR3 is TGTGCCAGCAGCTTAGGGCCTAGCGGGGGATCCTACGAGCAGTACTTC. Protein sequence: CASSLGPSGGSYEQYF.

V gene TRBV5-4 combines with J gene TRBJ2-5; 7 positions agree with TRBD1. Germline assignment: CDR1 SGHNT and CDR2 YYREEE (reference sequence). With 3 bases clipped from V and 2 bases from J, the junction kept 7 bases outside the gene matches. The CDR3 has 15 amino acids. For the CDR3, the DNA is TGTGCCAGCAGCTCCCCGACAGGGTTTCAAGAGACCCAGTACTTC. Encoded protein: CASSSPTGFQETQYF.

The chain uses TRBV6-5 and TRBJ1-1; the match to TRBD1 covers 8 bases. V trimming: 5 bases; J trimming: 11 bases; junction bases outside the gene matches: 10. Germline-derived CDR1 and CDR2 are MNHEY and SVGAGI. The CDR3 spans 13 residues. The CDR3 DNA is TGTGCCAGCAGTGGGGACAGGACTTTAAAGGCTTTCTTT. It encodes CASSGDRTLKAFF.

The chain combines TRBV7-8 with TRBJ1-2; TRBD1 is a possible D gene (6 bases). The V gene lost 5 bases and the J gene lost 2 bases, with 21 bases spanning the gap. CDR1 and CDR2 (germline): SGHVS, FQNEAQ. The length of the CDR3 is 17 residues. The CDR3 protein is CASSAVVRGAENYGYTF. CDR3 in DNA: TGTGCCAGCAGCGCGGTAGTTCGGGGGGCAGAGAACTATGGCTACACCTTC.

The chain carries TRBV9 and TRBJ2-5, with a weak D call TRBD2 (6 bases). Germline CDR1 SGDLS, CDR2 YYNGEE. CDR3 length: 16 residues. Trimming took 0 bases from V and 2 from J, leaving 14 bases between them. In DNA, the CDR3 is TGTGCCAGCAGCGTAGTTGGTAGCGGTTCACAAGAGACCCAGTACTTC. It encodes CASSVVGSGSQETQYF. Full variable domain (rest looked up from reference TRBV9 and TRBJ2-5): DSGVTQTPKHLITATGQRVTLRCSPRSGDLSVYWYQQSLDQGLQFLIQYYNGEERAKGNILERFSAQQFPDLHSELNLSSLELGDSALYFCASSVVGSGSQETQYFGPGTRLLVL.

For the CDR3, the DNA is TGCGCCAGCAGCCAAGATCTACCCCCGGGACAGGGGAAAGAGACCCAGTACTTC. Residues: CASSQDLPPGQGKETQYF. This chain links TRBV4-1 with TRBJ2-5; TRBD1 aligns across 10 bases. Germline lookup yields CDR1 MGHRA and CDR2 YSYEKL. V trimming: 0 bases; J trimming: 3 bases; junction bases outside the gene matches: 10. This CDR3 contains 18 residues.